This T cell receptor beta chain was observed in a study of blood T cell repertoires in COVID-19. Across the study: COVID-19 samples from acute and convalescent phases originated in the United States, Italy and Spain. T cells, B-cell-depleted T cells, or PBMCs supplied cDNA or gDNA.

Original data processing: Amplification of reference gene primers was used by the study to estimate nucleated cell counts. Produced via immunoSEQ multiplex PCR; TCRdb's table is partial and in-frame only. For V, J and clone size, that table is used; D and trimming come from the DNA. Here the sample spans about 300,000 clones, approximately 88% being singletons. Germline V gene sequence: CDR1 SGDLS, CDR2 YYNGEE. The CDR3 is made up of 15 amino acids. The V and J ends lost 3 bases and 4 bases, in that order; junction bases with no gene match: 6. J is TRBJ1-1 and V is TRBV9; TRBD1 agrees at 10 bases. Sample: peripheral blood. This sequence originates from a woman aged 25-40 years who had recovered from COVID-19. CDR3 residues: CASSASGQGPTEAFF. CDR3 coding DNA: TGTGCCAGCAGCGCTTCGGGACAGGGGCCCACTGAAGCTTTCTTT. The full variable domain, completed using reference TRBV9 and TRBJ1-1, is DSGVTQTPKHLITATGQRVTLRCSPRSGDLSVYWYQQSLDQGLQFLIQYYNGEERAKGNILERFSAQQFPDLHSELNLSSLELGDSALYFCASSASGQGPTEAFFGQGTRLTVV.